What follows are 12 T cell receptor beta chains derived from one specimen sequenced in a study of blood T cell repertoires in COVID-19. Profiled with immunoSEQ multiplex PCR; TCRdb holds only in-frame clones, not every one. This sample carries about 7,000 clones, approximately 85% of them seen once, and the ten largest clones take about a sixth. Source material: peripheral blood. These receptors were obtained from a woman aged 55 to 70 with active COVID-19.

The chain has TRBV6-6 and TRBJ2-6, with 11 positions matching TRBD1. This CDR3 region has 17 residues. Trimming took 5 bases from V and 2 from J; bases not matched to a gene: 5. The germline CDR1 and CDR2 sequences are MNHNY and SVGAGI (reference sequence). CDR3 residues: CASSPRGQGAGANVLTF. In DNA form, the CDR3 reads TGTGCCAGCAGTCCACGGGGACAGGGGGCTGGGGCCAACGTCCTGACTTTC.

This clone came up a few times. The chain combines TRBV6-6 with TRBJ2-7; D remains unclear. CDR3 size: 12 residues. CDR1 is MNHNY, CDR2 SVGAGI, per germline (reference sequence). Trimming shortened V by 0 bases and J by 8 bases, and 8 bases separated the two germline ends. CDR3 protein: CASSYSLSQQYF. The CDR3 region has the DNA TGTGCCAGCAGTTACTCTTTAAGCCAGCAGTACTTC.

The chain links TRBV19 to TRBJ2-1; the D gene is possibly TRBD2 (5 bases). The ends were cut back, 5 bases at V and 0 bases at J, with 17 bases in the middle. The length of the CDR3 is 17 residues. The V gene's germline CDR1 is LNHDA and CDR2 SQIVND (reference sequence). Here the CDR3 reads CASSDGGLAGSYNEQFF. The CDR3 region has the DNA TGTGCCAGTAGTGACGGCGGTCTGGCGGGCTCCTACAATGAGCAGTTCTTC.

The chain uses TRBV6-2 or TRBV6-3 and TRBJ2-3; 7 bases map to TRBD2. From germline, CDR1 is MNHEY and CDR2 SVGEGT. The CDR3 is made up of 15 amino acids. Unmatched junction bases numbered 5, after V lost 4 bases and J lost 1 base. CDR3 in amino acids: CASSWGGARTDTQYF. The CDR3 nucleotides are TGTGCCAGCAGTTGGGGAGGGGCCCGCACAGATACGCAGTATTTT.

This clone was counted once. The chain links TRBV19 to TRBJ2-2, with TRBD1 matching over 9 bases. Germline V CDR1 and CDR2: LNHDA, SQIVND (reference sequence). The CDR3 runs 15 residues. Trimming removed 5 bases from V and 4 bases from J; junction bases left unmatched: 5. CDR3 residues: CASSPKQGATGELFF. The DNA of the CDR3 is TGTGCCAGTAGTCCCAAACAGGGGGCCACCGGGGAGCTGTTTTTT.

The chain is built from TRBV29-1 and TRBJ2-7; perhaps TRBD2 as D (6 bases). The CDR3 length is 13 residues. Germline V lookup: CDR1 SQVTM, CDR2 ANQGSEA. V lost 4 bases and J 2 bases, leaving 12 bases between the germline ends. CDR3 sequence: CSVAGVYAYEQYF. The DNA for the CDR3 is TGCAGCGTTGCGGGGGTCTACGCCTACGAGCAGTACTTC.

The chain combines TRBV6-5 with TRBJ1-6; D not certain. With 3 bases removed from V and 9 bases from J, the gap between germline ends came to 15 bases. Germline assignment: CDR1 MNHEY and CDR2 SVGAGI. This CDR3 is 15 amino acids long. Written as DNA, the CDR3 is TGTGCCAGCAGTTATGAGGGCAGGTCCACTTCACCCCTCCACTTT. Protein product: CASSYEGRSTSPLHF.

The CDR3 DNA reads TGCGCCAGCAGCCTGCCAGCGGGGACCACCCACAATGAGCAGTTCTTC. Its translation: CASSLPAGTTHNEQFF. The chain is built from TRBV5-1 and TRBJ2-1; 7 bases are shared with TRBD2. Unmatched junction bases numbered 12, after V lost 4 bases and J lost 5 bases. Looked up from germline, CDR1 is SGHRS and CDR2 is YFSETQ. There are 16 residues in the CDR3.

The genes are TRBV3-1 (or the pseudogene TRBV3-2) and TRBJ2-1; tentative D call: TRBD2 (6 bases). Trimming removed 1 base at V and 4 bases at J, with 14 bases between. The length of the CDR3 is 16 residues. From germline, CDR1 is LGHDT and CDR2 YNNKEL (reference sequence). CDR3 sequence reads: CASSQVSGSGYNEQFF. The CDR3 DNA follows: TGTGCCAGCAGCCAAGTAAGCGGGTCAGGATACAATGAGCAGTTCTTC.

The rearrangement joins TRBV5-6 to TRBJ1-4; no reliable D call. Trimming took 1 base from V and 7 from J, leaving 14 bases between them. Germline V gene data show CDR1 as SGHDT and CDR2 as YYEEEE. The CDR3 runs 15 residues. For the CDR3, the DNA is TGTGCCAGCAGCTTGCCGAACCTAGCGGGTGAAAAACTGTTTTTT. Amino acids: CASSLPNLAGEKLFF.

V is TRBV6-5 and J is TRBJ2-2, with 11 bases that match TRBD2. With V trimmed by 5 bases and J by 5 bases, 4 bases remained unmatched. This CDR3 is built from 15 residues. Germline loops: CDR1 MNHEY, CDR2 SVGAGI. Written as DNA, the CDR3 is TGTGCCAGCAGTCTAGCGGGGGGCGAAACCGGGGAGCTGTTTTTT. As protein: CASSLAGGETGELFF.

V is TRBV28 and J is TRBJ2-7, with D possibly TRBD1 on 6 matching bases. This CDR3 has 14 residues. V gave up 2 bases and J gave up 2 bases, with 10 bases separating them. Germline assignment: CDR1 MDHEN and CDR2 SYDVKM. The CDR3 protein is CASSLGQGPYEQYF. The CDR3 nucleotides read TGTGCCAGCAGTTTAGGGCAGGGGCCCTACGAGCAGTACTTC. Complete variable domain (other parts from reference TRBV28 and TRBJ2-7): DVKVTQSSRYLVKRTGEKVFLECVQDMDHENMFWYRQDPGLGLRLIYFSYDVKMKEKGDIPEGYSVSREKKERFSLILESASTNQTSMYLCASSLGQGPYEQYFGPGTRLTVT.